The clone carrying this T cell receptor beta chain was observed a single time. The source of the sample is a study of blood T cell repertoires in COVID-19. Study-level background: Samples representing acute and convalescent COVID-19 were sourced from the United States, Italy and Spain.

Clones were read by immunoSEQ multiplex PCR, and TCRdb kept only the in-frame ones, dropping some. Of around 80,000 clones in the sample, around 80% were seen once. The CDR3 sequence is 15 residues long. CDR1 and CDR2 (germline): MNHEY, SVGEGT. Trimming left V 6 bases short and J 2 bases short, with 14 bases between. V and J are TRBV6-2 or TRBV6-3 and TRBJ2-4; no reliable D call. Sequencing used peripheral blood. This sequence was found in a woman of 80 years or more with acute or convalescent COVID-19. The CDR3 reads CASSPIERTKNIQYF. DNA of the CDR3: TGTGCCAGCAGCCCAATCGAGAGGACCAAAAACATTCAGTACTTC.